The entry below describes one TCR beta chain. Its antigen remains unidentified. This sample was included in a study of cytomegalovirus exposure and HLA in healthy donors. Overall study findings and caveats: High sensitivity and specificity were reportedly achieved when the classifier diagnosed cytomegalovirus status. In a later analysis, CMV-associated beta chains were mostly HLA-associated, it appeared.

The CDR3 has 13 residues. From germline, CDR1 is MNHEY and CDR2 SMNVEV (reference sequence). Between the trimmed V and J ends, which lost 7 bases and 5 bases, there was a span of 12 bases. Sampled while nominally healthy, donors likely had unrecorded immune exposures. 13 Jbeta primers and 60 Vbeta primers were used for the PCR. Original analysis: In a later analysis, of tens of millions of unique beta chains, roughly 10 million appeared in at least two donors. TCRdb keeps only in-frame clones here, not all; method: immunoSEQ multiplex PCR. V and J calls and clone size are those listed in that table; D and trimming were worked out from the DNA. The table lists about 120,000 clones, around four fifths of them singletons.

Sequencing was carried out using PBMCs. The clonotype comes from a male donor in good health and CMV-seropositive. The chain recombines TRBV27 with TRBJ1-5; D not certain. The CDR3 loop is CASTSNRHQPQHF. The DNA of the CDR3 is TGTGCCAGCACCTCCAACAGACATCAGCCCCAGCATTTT.